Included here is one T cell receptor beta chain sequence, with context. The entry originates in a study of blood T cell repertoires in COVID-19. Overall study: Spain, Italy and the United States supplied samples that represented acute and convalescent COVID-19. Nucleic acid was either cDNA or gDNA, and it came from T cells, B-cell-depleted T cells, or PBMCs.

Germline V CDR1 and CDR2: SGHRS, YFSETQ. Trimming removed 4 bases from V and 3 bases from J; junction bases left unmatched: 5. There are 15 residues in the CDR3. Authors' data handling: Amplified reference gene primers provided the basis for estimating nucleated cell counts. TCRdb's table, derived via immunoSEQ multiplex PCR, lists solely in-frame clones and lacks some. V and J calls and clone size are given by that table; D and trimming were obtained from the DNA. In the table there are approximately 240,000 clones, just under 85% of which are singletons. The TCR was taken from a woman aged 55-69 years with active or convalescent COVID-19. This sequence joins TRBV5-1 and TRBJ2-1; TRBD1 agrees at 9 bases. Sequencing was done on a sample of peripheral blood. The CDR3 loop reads CASSDRDRVYNEQFF. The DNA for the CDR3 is TGCGCCAGCAGCGACCGGGACAGGGTCTACAATGAGCAGTTCTTC.